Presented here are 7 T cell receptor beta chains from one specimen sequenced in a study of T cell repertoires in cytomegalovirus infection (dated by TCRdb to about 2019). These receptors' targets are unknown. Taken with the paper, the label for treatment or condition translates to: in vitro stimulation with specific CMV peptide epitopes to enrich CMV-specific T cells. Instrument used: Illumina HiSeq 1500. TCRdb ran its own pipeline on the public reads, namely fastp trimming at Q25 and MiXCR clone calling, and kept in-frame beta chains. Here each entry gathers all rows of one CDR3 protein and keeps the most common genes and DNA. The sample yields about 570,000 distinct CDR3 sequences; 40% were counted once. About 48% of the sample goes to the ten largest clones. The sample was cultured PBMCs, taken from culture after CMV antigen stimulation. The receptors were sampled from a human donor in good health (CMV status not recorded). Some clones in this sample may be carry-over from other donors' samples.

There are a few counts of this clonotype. The CDR3: CASSMRGVSNQPQHF. The CDR3 DNA is TGTGCCAGTAGTATGCGGGGTGTGAGCAATCAGCCCCAGCATTTT. This chain uses TRBV19 with TRBJ1-5, with D uncertain. Trimming removed 3 bases at V and 1 base at J, with 10 bases between. Germline V CDR1 and CDR2: LNHDA, SQIVND (reference sequence). The CDR3 sequence is 15 residues long.

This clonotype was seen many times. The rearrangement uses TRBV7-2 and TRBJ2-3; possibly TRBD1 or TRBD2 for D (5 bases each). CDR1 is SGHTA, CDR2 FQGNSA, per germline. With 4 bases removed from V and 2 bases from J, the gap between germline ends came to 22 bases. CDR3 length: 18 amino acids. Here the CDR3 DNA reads TGTGCCAGCAGCTCCCCCGGGGCCCTACGCGCCAACACAGATACGCAGTATTTT. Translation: CASSSPGALRANTDTQYF.

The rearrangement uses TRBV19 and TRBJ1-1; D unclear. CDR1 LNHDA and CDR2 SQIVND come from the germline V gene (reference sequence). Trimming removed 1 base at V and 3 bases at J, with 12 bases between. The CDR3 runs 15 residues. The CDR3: CASSIGPSWDTEAFF. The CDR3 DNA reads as TGTGCCAGTAGTATAGGTCCAAGCTGGGACACTGAAGCTTTCTTT. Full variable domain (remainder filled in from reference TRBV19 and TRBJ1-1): DGGITQSPKYLFRKEGQNVTLSCEQNLNHDAMYWYRQDPGQGLRLIYYSQIVNDFQKGDIAEGYSVSREKKESFPLTVTSAQKNPTAFYLCASSIGPSWDTEAFFGQGTRLTVV.

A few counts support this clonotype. CDR3 residues: CASSFPGGDSDEQFF. CDR3 nucleotides: TGTGCCAGCAGTTTCCCGGGGGGCGATTCGGATGAGCAGTTCTTC. The chain couples TRBV28 to TRBJ2-1, with a possible D match to TRBD2 (7 bases). Between the trimmed V and J ends, which lost 3 bases and 8 bases, there was a span of 17 bases. CDR1 is MDHEN and CDR2 is SYDVKM in the germline V gene. The CDR3 runs 15 residues. The whole variable domain, filled in from reference TRBV28 and TRBJ2-1, reads DVKVTQSSRYLVKRTGEKVFLECVQDMDHENMFWYRQDPGLGLRLIYFSYDVKMKEKGDIPEGYSVSREKKERFSLILESASTNQTSMYLCASSFPGGDSDEQFFGPGTRLTVL.

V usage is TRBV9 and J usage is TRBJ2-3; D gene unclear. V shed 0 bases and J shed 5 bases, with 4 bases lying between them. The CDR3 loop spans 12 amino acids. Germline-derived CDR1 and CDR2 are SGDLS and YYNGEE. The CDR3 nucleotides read TGTGCCAGCAGCGTAGCGAGAGATACGCAGTATTTT. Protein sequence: CASSVARDTQYF.

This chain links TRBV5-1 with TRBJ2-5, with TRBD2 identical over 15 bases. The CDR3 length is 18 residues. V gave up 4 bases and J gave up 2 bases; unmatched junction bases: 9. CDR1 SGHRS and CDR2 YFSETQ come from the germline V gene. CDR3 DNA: TGCGCCAGCAGCACAGGACTAGCGGGAGGGCCGGGTCAAGAGACCCAGTACTTC. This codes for CASSTGLAGGPGQETQYF.

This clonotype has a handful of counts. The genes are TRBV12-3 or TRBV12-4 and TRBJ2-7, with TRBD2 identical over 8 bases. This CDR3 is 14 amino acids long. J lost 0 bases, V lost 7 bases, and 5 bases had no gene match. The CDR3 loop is CASNLAGPSYEQYF. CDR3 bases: TGTGCCAGCAACTTAGCGGGACCCTCCTACGAGCAGTACTTC.